This TCR beta chain was obtained from a study of T-cell memory formation after mild COVID-19. This clonotype was seen at least ten times. 5'RACE primed from the constant segment yielded TCR alpha and TCR beta cDNA libraries bearing sample barcodes and UMIs. One entry per CDR3 protein results from TCRdb running MiXCR on the 5' RACE reads. This table has around 140,000 distinct CDR3 sequences, approximately 5.7% appearing once. Germline values: CDR1 LGHNA, CDR2 YSLEER. Trimming stripped 8 bases from V and 10 bases from J, with 23 bases between. The CDR3 consists of 15 residues. The clonotype comes from an adult woman who had mild COVID-19 (a few samples of this study predate the infection). Cell type and time point are not known. The rearrangement joins TRBV4-3 to TRBJ1-4, with D perhaps TRBD1 (5 bases). The specimen was PBMCs or a T cell subset sorted from them (not recorded which). CDR3 amino acids: CASAASSVLGTKLFF. CDR3 nucleotide sequence: TGCGCCAGCGCAGCTTCCTCGGTGCTTGGGACAAAACTGTTTTTT.